This TCR beta chain appears in the sequencing data of a study of Ad26.COV2.S vaccination and SARS-CoV-2 variants. Across the whole study: Each vaccinee took Ad26.COV2.S intramuscularly, once or twice 56 days apart.

Repertoires were generated with immunoSEQ multiplex PCR, while TCRdb's copy carries only in-frame clones and drops some. Among under 250,000 clones listed, around 90% were seen once. Sample treatment: some 20 received Ad26.COV2.S at low or high dose, single or two shots; 5 received placebo; per-sample allocation not given. Sampling happened 63 days after the first vaccine or placebo injection. CDR3 length: 16 amino acids. Looked up from germline, CDR1 is MGHRA and CDR2 is YSYEKL. Trimming took off 0 bases at V and 8 bases at J, with 16 bases between the two ends. This clone was counted only a few times.

The rearrangement uses TRBV4-1 and TRBJ1-4; tentative D call: TRBD1 (5 bases). This sequence originates from a person aged 18-60 years who received the Ad26.COV2.S COVID-19 vaccine or a placebo. The material was peripheral blood, obtained in a trial of Ad26.COV2.S vaccine versus placebo. As DNA, the CDR3 is TGCGCCAGCAGCCAAGATGACGCCAGGGCTTGGGAAAAACTGTTTTTT. This translates into CASSQDDARAWEKLFF.